The 3 T cell receptor beta chains below come from one sample, sequenced in a study of blood T cell repertoires in COVID-19. Sequenced by immunoSEQ multiplex PCR; TCRdb stores in-frame clones only, minus some. The data show more than 300,000 clones, with approximately 89% seen just once and about 3.5% held by the top ten. Input material: peripheral blood. The receptors stem from a woman aged 18 to 35 who had recovered from COVID-19.

The rearrangement joins TRBV7-9 to TRBJ2-2; 7 bases map to TRBD2. The J segment lost 4 bases and the V segment lost 7 bases, leaving 12 bases of the junction unmatched. This CDR3 is 16 amino acids long. Per the germline V gene, CDR1 is SEHNR and CDR2 is FQNEAQ (reference sequence). CDR3 DNA sequence: TGTGCCAGCAACAAAGGGCTAGCGGAGTTCACCGGGGAGCTGTTTTTT. Protein product: CASNKGLAEFTGELFF.

V and J are TRBV6-2 or TRBV6-3 and TRBJ1-5; 8 bases line up with TRBD1. Germline CDR1 is MNHEY and CDR2 is SVGEGT. This CDR3 has 18 amino acids. Trimming took 0 bases from V and 0 from J; bases not matched to a gene: 7. The CDR3 protein is CASSYSATGVYSNQPQHF. In DNA form, the CDR3 reads TGTGCCAGCAGTTACTCCGCGACAGGGGTATATAGCAATCAGCCCCAGCATTTT.

V gene TRBV20-1 combines with J gene TRBJ2-5; 9 nucleotides match TRBD2. V gave up 3 bases and J gave up 1 base; unmatched junction bases: 3. Germline V gene sequence: CDR1 DFQATT, CDR2 SNEGSKA (reference sequence). CDR3 length: 14 residues. Here the CDR3 reads CSASLAGPQETQYF. The CDR3, as DNA: TGCAGTGCTAGTCTAGCGGGGCCCCAAGAGACCCAGTACTTC.